This record covers a single T cell receptor (beta chain). One junction end disagrees with the germline gene, perhaps due to a read error. Sequencing was performed with immunoSEQ multiplex PCR; in TCRdb, only in-frame clones are kept and a portion is missing. The sample lists about 160,000 clones, 88% occurring once. The data stem from a study of T cell responses to AZD1222 COVID-19 vaccine. Study information: Pooling of second doses given at about 4 or about 12 weeks was done.

Germline V CDR1 and CDR2: SGHTA, FQGNSA. CDR3 size: 18 residues. The clonotype was recovered from an adult in good health. V and J are TRBV7-2 and TRBJ2-6; D is possibly TRBD2 (6 bases). The sequencing here drew on peripheral blood, taken on day 0 of AZD1222 vaccination. The CDR3 spells CASSWPERAFSGANVLTF. The CDR3 nucleotides are TGTGCCAGCAGCTGGCCTGAGCGGGCCTTCTCTGGGGCCAACGTCTTGACTTTC.